These T cell receptor beta chains were read from a single sample in a study of blood T cell repertoires in COVID-19. Some clones are missing from TCRdb's copy, which holds only in-frame ones; the method was immunoSEQ multiplex PCR. The sample shows approximately 92,000 clones, 70% to 90% of them seen only once. The specimen sequenced was peripheral blood. The receptors derive from an older woman in a cohort sampled during active or convalescent COVID-19. CDR3s include the opening cysteine and the closing phenylalanine or tryptophan.

j_gene,v_gene,CDR3aa
TRBJ1-4,TRBV3-1/TRBV3-2,CASKGSGSRANEKLFF
TRBJ2-2,TRBV5-6,CASSLTGTANTGELFF
TRBJ2-7,TRBV7-3,CASSPSAGGKIEQYF
TRBJ2-3,TRBV5-4,CASSFVVGGTSTDTQYF
TRBJ1-1,TRBV7-3,CASSLDRGYTEAFF
TRBJ1-1,TRBV28,CASSFSPDRGHTEAFF
TRBJ1-1,TRBV9,CASSVAPDRLNTEAFF
TRBJ2-1,TRBV7-9,CASSPTGLYNEQFF
TRBJ2-2,TRBV20-1,CSASETGGATGELFF
TRBJ1-2,TRBV9,CASSPGQGRPSYGYTF
TRBJ1-2,TRBV19,CASRPSVIGRTGGYGYTF
TRBJ2-4,TRBV3-1/TRBV3-2,CASSQVAGGLAKNIQYF
TRBJ2-7,TRBV11-2,CASSTIGQGAIYEQYF
TRBJ1-1,TRBV6-6,CASSYSIEIEAFF
TRBJ2-1,TRBV5-1,CASSLANTRGNEQFF
TRBJ2-1,TRBV7-9,CASSPTPGLSLLDEQFF
TRBJ1-1,TRBV19,CASSIVGRENTEAFF
TRBJ2-7,TRBV13,CASSLRGQPSTMSYEQYF
TRBJ2-2,TRBV6-5,CATDRLAGGELFF
TRBJ2-7,TRBV27,CASSSNREQYF
TRBJ2-3,TRBV6-5,CASSAAGSPTDTQYF
TRBJ1-1,TRBV6-5,CASSYRVVTEAFF
TRBJ2-1,TRBV19,CASRPTGTGAEQFF
TRBJ2-6,TRBV18,CASSLLSGANVLTF
TRBJ2-7,TRBV27,CASSKGGATYEQYF
TRBJ2-7,TRBV11-1,CASSLTGTAFPYEQYF
TRBJ2-7,TRBV18,CASSQTSGSTYEQYF
TRBJ2-1,TRBV6-5,CASRTAGSYNEQFF
TRBJ2-3,TRBV4-1,CASSQDLSTQYF
TRBJ1-4,TRBV14,CASSQRGFGEKLFF
TRBJ2-7,TRBV7-8,CASSFRLRLAGDEQYF
TRBJ2-1,TRBV11-2,CASSSWTSDTYNEQFF
TRBJ2-3,TRBV10-1,CASSDRGVRDTQYF
TRBJ1-2,TRBV24-1,CATSDASQAPFISGGYTF
TRBJ2-5,TRBV9,CASSRDTVGSETQYF
TRBJ2-7,TRBV10-3,CAYQRVLLGEQYF
TRBJ2-6,TRBV28,CASSFRRTSGTSGANVLTF
TRBJ1-4,TRBV7-9,CASSERGGNEKLFF
TRBJ1-2,TRBV5-1,CASSSGQGSASFNYGYTF
TRBJ1-1,TRBV7-8,CASSLAGGGTEAFF
TRBJ2-2,TRBV24-1,CATSDPLTVSGGQNTGELFF
TRBJ2-2,TRBV4-1,CASSQEVTSGRNTGELFF
TRBJ2-5,TRBV2,CASSGRGGETQYF
TRBJ1-4,TRBV9,CASSRGQGGEKLFF
TRBJ2-7,TRBV4-2,CASSQGLADYEQYF
TRBJ1-6,TRBV18,CASSPGQLAWSPLHF
TRBJ2-7,TRBV28,CASTERLSYEQYF
TRBJ2-5,TRBV9,CASSVGTLRTAETQYF
TRBJ2-5,TRBV18,CASSPDALAEETQYF
TRBJ2-3,TRBV2,CASTPWDRGQDTQYF
TRBJ1-4,TRBV24-1,CATSEAGQGEKLFF
TRBJ2-6,TRBV9,CASSVASTGYGANVLTF
TRBJ2-3,TRBV5-1,CASSSDRGTDTQYF
TRBJ2-3,TRBV4-1,CASSPTTSEASDTQYF
TRBJ1-2,TRBV19,CASTSQGAAAGTYGYTF
TRBJ2-7,TRBV6-5,CASSSTMTQGHEQYF
TRBJ2-2,TRBV18,CASSQSLTGSGELFF
TRBJ2-7,TRBV3-1/TRBV3-2,CASSHPRRAGGGYEQYF
TRBJ1-2,TRBV20-1,CSASEVNGYTF